The 29 T cell receptor beta chains reported below all come from one sample, sequenced in a study of cytomegalovirus exposure and HLA in healthy donors (dated by TCRdb to the late 2010s). Receptor amplification or capture employed the immunoSEQ multiplex PCR assay. For the multiplex PCR, a mixture combining 60 forward primers for TCR Vbeta segments and 13 reverse primers for TCR Jbeta segments was used. This immuneACCESS table, as held by TCRdb, lists in-frame sequences with V and J called but not all clones. Of the missing ones, under half trace to an unresolved V gene in checked studies; the others have no known cause. This sample holds fewer than 180,000 clones; less than 85% were observed only once. The ten largest clonotypes hold around 6.6% of the sample. The sequencing input was PBMCs. All receptors come from a man aged 50 or older in good health and CMV-seropositive.

The chain joins TRBV30 to TRBJ1-2; TRBD1 might be the D (5 bases). Germline V gene lookup returns CDR1 GTSNPN and CDR2 SVGIG (reference sequence). There are 12 residues in the CDR3. Deletions cut 7 bases from V and 6 bases from J, with 15 bases between. CDR3 in amino acids: CAYLWGSDGYTF. CDR3 DNA sequence: TGTGCCTACCTATGGGGCTCAGATGGCTACACCTTC.

The rearrangement links TRBV5-1 to TRBJ2-7; 7 positions match TRBD1. The V gene's germline CDR1 is SGHRS and CDR2 YFSETQ. The length of the CDR3 is 13 residues. V shed 8 bases and J 2 bases; nucleotides not matched to a gene: 7. This CDR3 is CARGGQDTYEQYF. CDR3 DNA sequence: TGCGCCAGGGGCGGACAGGACACCTACGAGCAGTACTTC.

V gene TRBV21-1 combines with J gene TRBJ1-1; TRBD1 is the table's D call, not checked against the DNA. TRBV21-1 constitutes a pseudogene. The CDR3 loop spans 15 amino acids. The CDR3 nucleotides read TGTGCCAGCACCACCTTACCGACAGGGCCCACTGAAGCTTTCTTT. Its translation is CASTTLPTGPTEAFF.

The chain has TRBV2 and TRBJ2-5; maybe TRBD2 (5 bases). V lost 7 bases, J lost 0 bases, and 12 bases lay in between. Germline lookup yields CDR1 SNHLY and CDR2 FYNNEI. There are 14 residues in the CDR3. CDR3 DNA sequence: TGTGCCAGCATCGTAGCGAGGTACCAAGAGACCCAGTACTTC. Residues: CASIVARYQETQYF.

The chain joins TRBV7-2 to TRBJ2-7; 8 positions agree with TRBD1. CDR1 is SGHTA and CDR2 is FQGNSA in the germline V gene. V lost 0 bases and J lost 5; bases outside the gene matches: 6. This CDR3 is 15 amino acids long. The CDR3: CASSLARTGNHEQYF. CDR3 DNA: TGTGCCAGCAGCTTAGCCCGGACAGGGAACCACGAGCAGTACTTC.

This clone was seen a handful of times. The rearrangement links TRBV5-4 to TRBJ2-5, with TRBD1 identical over 9 bases. V shed 4 bases, J shed 4 bases, and the junction held 8 bases outside the gene matches. From germline, CDR1 is SGHNT and CDR2 YYREEE (reference sequence). The CDR3 length is 15 residues. The CDR3 region has the DNA TGTGCCAGCAGCACAAACAGGGGGCTCGGAGAGACCCAGTACTTC. It is translated as CASSTNRGLGETQYF.

The chain joins TRBV5-1 to TRBJ2-5; 8 bases align to TRBD2. This CDR3 has 19 residues. The germline V gene has CDR1 SGHRS and CDR2 YFSETQ. Trimming took 0 bases from V and 5 from J; bases not matched to a gene: 18. The CDR3 DNA follows: TGCGCCAGCAGCTTGGGGCGTAGTGGTAGCGGGAAAAGAGGGGAGACCCAGTACTTC. Protein product: CASSLGRSGSGKRGETQYF. The whole variable domain, filled in from reference TRBV5-1 and TRBJ2-5, reads KAGVTQTPRYLIKTRGQQVTLSCSPISGHRSVSWYQQTPGQGLQFLFEYFSETQRNKGNFPGRFSGRQFSNSRSEMNVSTLELGDSALYLCASSLGRSGSGKRGETQYFGPGTRLLVL.

This sequence joins TRBV29-1 and TRBJ1-2; possible D gene TRBD1, 6 bases. The germline V gene has CDR1 SQVTM and CDR2 ANQGSEA. The CDR3 is made up of 12 amino acids. Deletions cut 2 bases from V and 8 bases from J, with 12 bases between. In nucleotides, the CDR3 is TGCAGCGTTGAAACCCAGGGGATCGGCTACACCTTC. It encodes CSVETQGIGYTF.

This chain uses TRBV9 with TRBJ2-5; TRBD2 aligns across 11 bases. The CDR3 runs 15 residues. The V gene end was trimmed by 3 bases and the J gene end by 3 bases; junction bases not matched to a gene: 4. Looked up from germline, CDR1 is SGDLS and CDR2 is YYNGEE. The CDR3 nucleotides read TGTGCCAGCAGCGCCGGGACTAGCGGAAAAGAGACCCAGTACTTC. It is translated as CASSAGTSGKETQYF.

The V and J genes are TRBV6-5 and TRBJ1-1; D gene ambiguous. V gave up 8 bases and J gave up 6 bases, with 7 bases separating them. This CDR3 has 10 residues. Germline V CDR1 and CDR2: MNHEY, SVGAGI. The CDR3 protein is CASVLSEAFF. The CDR3 DNA reads TGTGCCAGCGTCCTTTCTGAAGCTTTCTTT.

The chain combines TRBV5-4 with TRBJ2-5; 10 bases match TRBD2. CDR3 length equals 17 residues. With 3 bases clipped from V and 1 base from J, the junction kept 9 bases outside the gene matches. Germline V lookup: CDR1 SGHNT, CDR2 YYREEE (reference sequence). DNA for the CDR3: TGTGCCAGCAGCTCCAGAGGACTAGCGGAGTCCCAAGAGACCCAGTACTTC. Residues: CASSSRGLAESQETQYF.

V gene TRBV5-6 combines with J gene TRBJ2-1, with 9 bases identical to TRBD2. The V gene's germline CDR1 is SGHDT and CDR2 YYEEEE. With V trimmed by 0 bases and J by 12 bases, 4 bases remained unmatched. This CDR3 has 13 residues. The CDR3 here is CASSLGLAGLQFF. The DNA of the CDR3 is TGTGCCAGCAGCTTGGGGCTAGCGGGATTGCAGTTCTTC.

The chain recombines TRBV6-6 with TRBJ1-3, with 8 positions matching TRBD1. The CDR3 sequence is 14 residues long. V was pared by 6 bases and J by 11 bases, with 12 bases of the junction left unmatched. CDR1 is MNHNY and CDR2 is SVGAGI in the germline V gene (reference sequence). The CDR3 DNA reads TGTGCCAGCAGACGCCGTGGACAGGGCAGCCCCATATATTTT. Encoded protein: CASRRRGQGSPIYF.

In DNA form, the CDR3 reads TGTGCCAGCAGTTTAGGGCTAGCGGGAGTCTACGAGCAGTACTTC. Its translation is CASSLGLAGVYEQYF. The chain employs TRBV28 and TRBJ2-7, with 10 bases lining up with TRBD2. The CDR3 has 15 amino acids. The V and J ends lost 2 bases and 3 bases, in that order; junction bases with no gene match: 4. Germline CDR1 is MDHEN and CDR2 is SYDVKM. The full variable domain, rest sourced from reference TRBV28 and TRBJ2-7, is DVKVTQSSRYLVKRTGEKVFLECVQDMDHENMFWYRQDPGLGLRLIYFSYDVKMKEKGDIPEGYSVSREKKERFSLILESASTNQTSMYLCASSLGLAGVYEQYFGPGTRLTVT.

The chain couples TRBV15 to TRBJ2-7; D is possibly TRBD2 (6 bases). CDR3 size: 14 residues. The germline V gene has CDR1 LNHNV and CDR2 YYDKDF (reference sequence). V gave up 3 bases and J gave up 2 bases, with 11 bases separating them. In DNA form, the CDR3 reads TGTGCCACCAGCAGGCGGGACTCGCCCTACGAGCAGTACTTC. Residues: CATSRRDSPYEQYF.

On this clone itself: This sample includes further DNA sequences coding for the same CDR3. The CDR3 region has the DNA TGTGCCAGCAGCTTGGCCTTAGCGGGAACCTACAATGAGCAGTTCTTC. As protein: CASSLALAGTYNEQFF. The chain has TRBV7-9 and TRBJ2-1, with 8 bases lining up with TRBD2. Germline assignment: CDR1 SEHNR and CDR2 FQNEAQ (reference sequence). The CDR3 runs to 16 residues. Trimming took 3 bases from V and 2 from J; bases not matched to a gene: 6.

The chain is built from TRBV5-1 and TRBJ1-6; D gene ambiguous. This CDR3 region has 14 residues. V lost 1 base and J 4 bases, leaving 6 bases between the germline ends. Germline V lookup: CDR1 SGHRS, CDR2 YFSETQ. CDR3 sequence reads: CASSLFSYNSPLHF. CDR3 nucleotides: TGCGCCAGCAGCTTGTTCAGTTATAATTCACCCCTCCACTTT.

The chain links TRBV11-1 to TRBJ1-2, with D uncertain. Per germline, CDR1 SGHAT and CDR2 FQDESV (reference sequence). Trimming took off 1 base at V and 3 bases at J, with 12 bases between the two ends. The CDR3 has 15 residues. The CDR3 coding sequence is TGTGCCAGCAGCTTAGGGGCCGGCTTTCACTATGGCTACACCTTC. This encodes CASSLGAGFHYGYTF. Supplemented by reference TRBV11-1 and TRBJ1-2, the full variable domain reads EAEVAQSPRYKITEKSQAVAFWCDPISGHATLYWYRQILGQGPELLVQFQDESVVDDSQLPKDRFSAERLKGVDSTLKIQPAELGDSAMYLCASSLGAGFHYGYTFGSGTRLTVV.

The V and J genes are TRBV5-1 and TRBJ2-1; 9 bases line up with TRBD2. V shed 0 bases, J shed 9 bases, and the junction held 1 base outside the gene matches. CDR1 is SGHRS, CDR2 YFSETQ, per germline. The CDR3 extends over 13 amino acids. The CDR3 DNA follows: TGCGCCAGCAGCTTGGATAGCGGGGGTGAGCAGTTCTTC. Encoded protein: CASSLDSGGEQFF.

V gene TRBV7-9 combines with J gene TRBJ1-4, with 9 bases identical to TRBD1. With 7 bases clipped from V and 4 bases from J, the junction kept 4 bases outside the gene matches. The CDR3 covers 14 residues. CDR1 is SEHNR, CDR2 FQNEAQ, per germline (reference sequence). CDR3 residues: CASTEGQGNEKLFF. The CDR3 coding sequence is TGTGCCAGCACCGAGGGACAGGGTAATGAAAAACTGTTTTTT.

The chain is built from TRBV5-1 and TRBJ2-2; 9 bases fit TRBD1. This CDR3 comprises 16 residues. CDR1 and CDR2 from the germline V gene are SGHRS and YFSETQ. The J segment lost 2 bases and the V segment lost 4 bases, leaving 6 bases of the junction unmatched. DNA of the CDR3: TGCGCCAGCAGCGATACAGGGGGCCAAAACACCGGGGAGCTGTTTTTT. It encodes CASSDTGGQNTGELFF.

The genes are TRBV7-2 and TRBJ2-7; TRBD1 matches 8 bases. The CDR3 contains 15 residues. V lost 3 bases, J lost 1 base, and 5 bases stayed unmatched. Germline CDR1 is SGHTA and CDR2 is FQGNSA. CDR3 nucleotide sequence: TGTGCCAGCAGCTTTGGCGGGACAGGTTCCTACGAGCAGTACTTC. Translating gives CASSFGGTGSYEQYF.

The V gene is TRBV5-4, the J gene TRBJ1-6, with D unclear. The CDR3 spans 16 residues. V gave up 3 bases and J gave up 0 bases, with 10 bases separating them. Germline CDR1 and CDR2: SGHNT and YYREEE (reference sequence). CDR3: CASSSGRSSYNSPLHF. The DNA for the CDR3 is TGTGCCAGCAGCTCCGGCAGGTCCTCCTATAATTCACCCCTCCACTTT.

The genes are TRBV30 and TRBJ2-1, with 11 bases that match TRBD2. The V gene's germline CDR1 is GTSNPN and CDR2 SVGIG (reference sequence). After removal of 2 bases from V and 6 bases from J, the junction contained 9 bases not matched to a gene. This CDR3 comprises 16 residues. CDR3 nucleotide sequence: TGTGCCTGGAGTTGGGTAGCGGGAGGGATAGGCAATGAGCAGTTCTTC. It encodes CAWSWVAGGIGNEQFF.

A note on this clone: The junction shows a germline mismatch at one end, possibly a read error. The chain employs TRBV7-9 and TRBJ1-2, with 8 positions matching TRBD1. This CDR3 region has 11 residues. Germline-derived CDR1 and CDR2 are SEHNR and FQNEAQ (reference sequence). The CDR3, as DNA: TGTTCCAGCAGCGACAGGGGCGGCTACACCTTC. This translates into CSSSDRGGYTF.

The count of this clone is one. The chain has TRBV28 and TRBJ1-3; D is uncertain. Germline assignment: CDR1 MDHEN and CDR2 SYDVKM. The CDR3 extends over 15 amino acids. V was cut by 6 bases and J by 3 bases, with 15 bases left in between. CDR3 region: CASSPSREGGNTIYF. The CDR3 DNA sequence: TGTGCCAGCAGCCCTTCAAGGGAGGGTGGAAACACCATATATTTT.

The rearrangement links TRBV5-4 to TRBJ2-3; 11 bases match TRBD2. CDR3 length: 16 amino acids. The germline V gene encodes CDR1 SGHNT and CDR2 YYREEE (reference sequence). The ends lost 3 bases at V and 0 bases at J; junction bases unmatched: 3. The CDR3 sequence: CASSSRTSGSTDTQYF. The CDR3 nucleotides are TGTGCCAGCAGCTCCCGGACTAGCGGGAGCACAGATACGCAGTATTTT.

The chain is built from TRBV5-4 and TRBJ2-7, with TRBD2 matching 8 bases. The CDR3 sequence is 14 residues long. CDR1 SGHNT and CDR2 YYREEE come from the germline V gene (reference sequence). Germline trimming cut 4 bases from V and 3 bases from J; bases unmatched to any gene: 6. The CDR3 DNA sequence: TGTGCCAGCAGCCCCGGGACTAGGCTCTACGAGCAGTACTTC. Its translation is CASSPGTRLYEQYF.

The V call is TRBV18, the J call TRBJ2-7, with a possible D match to TRBD1 (6 bases). The germline gives CDR1 KGHSH, CDR2 LQKENI. There are 14 residues in the CDR3. Trimming pared 4 bases from V and 2 bases from J, leaving 12 bases between. CDR3 bases: TGTGCCAGCTCACTCACAGGGTCAACCTACGAGCAGTACTTC. Amino acids: CASSLTGSTYEQYF.